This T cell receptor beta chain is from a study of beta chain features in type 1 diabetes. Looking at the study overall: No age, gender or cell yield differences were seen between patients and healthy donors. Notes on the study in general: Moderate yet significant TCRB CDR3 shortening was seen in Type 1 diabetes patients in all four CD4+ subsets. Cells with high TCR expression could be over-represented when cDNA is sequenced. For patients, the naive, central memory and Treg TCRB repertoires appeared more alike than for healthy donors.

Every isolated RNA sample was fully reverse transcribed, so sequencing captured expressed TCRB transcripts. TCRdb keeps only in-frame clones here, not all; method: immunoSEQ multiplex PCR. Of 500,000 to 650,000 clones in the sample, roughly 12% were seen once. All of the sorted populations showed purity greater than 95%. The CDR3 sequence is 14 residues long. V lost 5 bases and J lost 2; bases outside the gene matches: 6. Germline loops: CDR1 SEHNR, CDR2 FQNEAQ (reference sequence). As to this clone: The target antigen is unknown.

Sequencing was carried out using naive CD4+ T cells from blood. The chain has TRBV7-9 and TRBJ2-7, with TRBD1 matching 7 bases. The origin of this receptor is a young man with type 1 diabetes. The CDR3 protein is CASSTSTGTYEQYF. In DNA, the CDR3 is TGTGCCAGCAGCACTTCGACAGGGACCTACGAGCAGTACTTC.